The rows below give T cell receptor beta chains drawn from one sample of a study of shared clonotypes between healthy human individuals. TCRdb's table, derived via immunoSEQ multiplex PCR, lists solely in-frame clones and lacks some. The sample includes approximately 2,200,000 clones, 93% seen only once; the top ten take roughly 1.8%. The sample was naive CD8+ T cells from PBMCs. The receptors originated from a man younger than 35 in good health. Some clones in this sample may be carry-over from other donors' samples. Each CDR3 is given with its conserved first and last residue. D genes are given only for firm matches. The listing skips clone size in some rows; elsewhere it reads once, few, many or a size class.

>-|-|TRBJ1-1|TRBV7-9
CASTFGNGGIRTEAFF
TGTGCCAGCACCTTTGGAAACGGGGGGATCCGGACTGAAGCTTTCTTT
>once|-|TRBJ2-4|TRBV11-1
CASSLVSRNLAKNIQYF
TGTGCCAGCAGCTTAGTATCCCGGAACTTAGCCAAAAACATTCAGTACTTC
>-|-|TRBJ2-1|TRBV20-1
CSLFLAGEQFF
TGCAGTCTTTTTCTCGCGGGTGAGCAGTTCTTC
>-|TRBD1|TRBJ2-5|TRBV18
CASSPRTGRAPETQYF
TGTGCCAGCTCACCACGGACAGGGAGAGCGCCTGAGACCCAGTACTTC
>once|-|TRBJ2-5|TRBV9
CASSPRGGLLGETQYF
TGTGCCAGCAGCCCCCGGGGAGGCTTACTAGGGGAGACCCAGTACTTC
>-|-|TRBJ2-3|TRBV6-5
CASQVLSTDTQYF
TGTGCCAGTCAGGTGCTCAGCACAGATACGCAGTATTTT
>-|TRBD1|TRBJ1-5|TRBV7-9
CASSIEQGGNQPQHF
TGTGCCAGCAGCATCGAACAGGGGGGCAATCAGCCCCAGCATTTT
>-|-|TRBJ1-1|TRBV13
CASSYQGVMNTEAFF
TGTGCCAGCAGTTATCAAGGGGTTATGAACACTGAAGCTTTCTTT
>once|-|TRBJ2-5|TRBV9
CASSTEQGYQETQYF
TGTGCCAGCAGCACCGAACAGGGTTACCAAGAGACCCAGTACTTC
>-|TRBD1|TRBJ1-6|TRBV7-9
CASRQTGRQGDIYNSPLHF
TGTGCCAGCAGACAAACCGGGAGACAGGGCGATATCTATAATTCACCCCTCCACTTT